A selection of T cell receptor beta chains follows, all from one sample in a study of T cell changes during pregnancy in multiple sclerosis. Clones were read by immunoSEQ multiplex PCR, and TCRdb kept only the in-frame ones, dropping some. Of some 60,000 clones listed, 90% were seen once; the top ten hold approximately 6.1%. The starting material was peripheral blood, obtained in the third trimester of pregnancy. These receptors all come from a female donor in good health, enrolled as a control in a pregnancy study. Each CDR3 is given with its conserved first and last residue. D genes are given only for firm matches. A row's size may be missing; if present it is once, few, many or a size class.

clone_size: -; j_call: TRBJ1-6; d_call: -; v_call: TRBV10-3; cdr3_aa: CAISASGTNNSPLHF; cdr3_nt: TGTGCCATCAGTGCAAGCGGGACTAATAATTCACCCCTCCACTTT
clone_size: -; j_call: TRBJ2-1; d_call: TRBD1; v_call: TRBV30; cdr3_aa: CAVYRGRHNEQFF; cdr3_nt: TGTGCTGTCTACAGGGGGAGGCACAATGAGCAGTTCTTC
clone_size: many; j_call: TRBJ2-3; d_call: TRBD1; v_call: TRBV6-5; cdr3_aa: CASSSGQGAAFF; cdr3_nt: TGTGCCAGCAGTTCAGGTCAGGGGGCAGCCTTTTTT
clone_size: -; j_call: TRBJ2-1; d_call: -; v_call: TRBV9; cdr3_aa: CASSVAGEQFF; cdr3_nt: TGTGCCAGCAGCGTAGCGGGTGAGCAGTTCTTC
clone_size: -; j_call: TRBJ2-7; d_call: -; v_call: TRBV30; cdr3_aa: CAWSVRGLHEQYF; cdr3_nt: TGTGCCTGGAGTGTACGGGGGTTGCACGAGCAGTACTTC
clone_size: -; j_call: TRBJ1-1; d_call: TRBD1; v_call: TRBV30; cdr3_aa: CAWNPGTGWRNTEAFF; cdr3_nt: TGTGCCTGGAACCCAGGGACAGGGTGGAGGAACACTGAAGCTTTCTTT
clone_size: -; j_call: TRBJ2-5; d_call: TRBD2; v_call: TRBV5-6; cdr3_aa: CASSQSTLAVQETQYF; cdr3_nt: TGTGCCAGCAGCCAGTCGACCCTAGCGGTTCAAGAGACCCAGTACTTC
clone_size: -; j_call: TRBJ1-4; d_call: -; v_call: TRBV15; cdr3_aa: CATSSRQLRHEKLFF; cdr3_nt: TGTGCCACCAGTAGTAGACAGTTACGCCATGAAAAACTGTTTTTT
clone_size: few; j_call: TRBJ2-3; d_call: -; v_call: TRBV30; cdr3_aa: CAWDRVGTDTQYF; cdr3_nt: TGTGCCTGGGATCGGGTTGGCACAGATACGCAGTATTTT
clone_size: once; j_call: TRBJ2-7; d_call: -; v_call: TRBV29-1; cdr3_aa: CSVGRGNEQYF; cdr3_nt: TGCAGCGTTGGCAGGGGCAACGAGCAGTACTTC
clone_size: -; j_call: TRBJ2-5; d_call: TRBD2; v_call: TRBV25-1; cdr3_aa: CASSEWETSGETQYF; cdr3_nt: TGTGCCAGCAGTGAATGGGAGACTAGCGGCGAGACCCAGTACTTC
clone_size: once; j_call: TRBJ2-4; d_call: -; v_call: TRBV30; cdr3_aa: CAWSDRVGAKNIQYF; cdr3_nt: TGTGCCTGGAGTGACAGGGTGGGGGCCAAAAACATTCAGTACTTC
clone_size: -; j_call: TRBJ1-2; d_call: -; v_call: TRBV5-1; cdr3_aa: CASSYGEPNYGYTF; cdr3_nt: TGCGCCAGCAGCTATGGAGAGCCTAACTATGGCTACACCTTC
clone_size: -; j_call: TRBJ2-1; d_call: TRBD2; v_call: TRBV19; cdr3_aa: CASSMQGGYEQFF; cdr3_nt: TGTGCCAGTAGTATGCAGGGAGGGTATGAGCAGTTCTTC
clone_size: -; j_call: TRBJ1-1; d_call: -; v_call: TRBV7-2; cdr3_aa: CASHPGYRNTEAFF; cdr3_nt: TGTGCCAGCCATCCGGGGTATAGGAACACTGAAGCTTTCTTT
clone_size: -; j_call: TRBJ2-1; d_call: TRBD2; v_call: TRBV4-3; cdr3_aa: CASSPASGGYNEQFF; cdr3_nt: TGCGCCAGCAGCCCGGCTAGCGGGGGTTACAATGAGCAGTTCTTC
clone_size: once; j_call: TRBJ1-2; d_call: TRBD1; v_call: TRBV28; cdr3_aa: CASSLPGQDRGYTF; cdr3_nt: TGTGCCAGCAGTTTACCCGGACAGGATCGAGGCTACACCTTC
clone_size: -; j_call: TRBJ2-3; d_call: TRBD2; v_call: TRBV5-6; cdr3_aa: CASSQGTSGIGDTQYF; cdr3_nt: TGTGCCAGCAGCCAAGGGACTAGCGGGATAGGAGATACGCAGTATTTT
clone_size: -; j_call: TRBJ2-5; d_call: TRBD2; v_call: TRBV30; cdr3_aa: CAWTSGLAGGPETQYF; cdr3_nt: TGTGCCTGGACCTCGGGACTAGCGGGGGGCCCAGAGACCCAGTACTTC
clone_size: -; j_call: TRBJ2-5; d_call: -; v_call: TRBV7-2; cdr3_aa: CASRVRGGGPETQYF; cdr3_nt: TGTGCCAGCAGGGTCAGGGGCGGCGGGCCAGAGACCCAGTACTTC
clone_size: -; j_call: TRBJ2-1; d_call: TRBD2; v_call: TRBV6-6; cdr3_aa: CASRSILAGGVNEQFF; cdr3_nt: TGTGCCAGCAGGTCCATCTTGGCGGGAGGTGTGAATGAGCAGTTCTTC
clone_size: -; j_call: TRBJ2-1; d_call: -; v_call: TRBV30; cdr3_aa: CAWAREDYNEQFF; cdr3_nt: TGTGCCTGGGCCAGGGAAGACTACAATGAGCAGTTCTTC
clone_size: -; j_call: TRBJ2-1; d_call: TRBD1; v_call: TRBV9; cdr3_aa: CASSVATGSQGVVSYNEQFF; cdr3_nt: TGTGCCAGCAGCGTAGCTACGGGGTCCCAGGGGGTGGTCTCCTACAATGAGCAGTTCTTC
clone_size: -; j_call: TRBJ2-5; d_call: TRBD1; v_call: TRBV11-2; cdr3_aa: CASSSRTGGLKTQYF; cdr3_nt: TGTGCCAGCAGCTCCAGGACAGGGGGATTAAAGACCCAGTACTTC
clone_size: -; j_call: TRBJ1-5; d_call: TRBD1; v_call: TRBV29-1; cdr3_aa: CSVGTGGKGPQHF; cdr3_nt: TGCAGCGTTGGGACAGGGGGGAAGGGGCCCCAGCATTTT
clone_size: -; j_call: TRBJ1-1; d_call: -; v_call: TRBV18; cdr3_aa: CASSPNRLISGDTEAFF; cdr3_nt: TGTGCCAGCTCACCAAATCGACTTATTTCAGGGGACACTGAAGCTTTCTTT
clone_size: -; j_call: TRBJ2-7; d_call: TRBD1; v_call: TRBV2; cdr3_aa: CASAATGLYEQYF; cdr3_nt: TGTGCCAGCGCTGCGACAGGGCTCTACGAGCAGTACTTC
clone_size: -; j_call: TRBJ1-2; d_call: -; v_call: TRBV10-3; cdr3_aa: CAIRDLGGDYGYTF; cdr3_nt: TGTGCCATCAGAGACCTAGGGGGGGACTATGGCTACACCTTC
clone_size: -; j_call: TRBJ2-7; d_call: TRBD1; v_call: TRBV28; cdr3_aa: CASIEQGALYEQYF; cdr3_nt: TGTGCCAGCATCGAACAGGGGGCTCTCTACGAGCAGTACTTC
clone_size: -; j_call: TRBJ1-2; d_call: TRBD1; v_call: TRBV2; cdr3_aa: CAKNLQGTGYTF; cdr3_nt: TGTGCCAAAAACCTACAGGGGACCGGCTACACCTTC
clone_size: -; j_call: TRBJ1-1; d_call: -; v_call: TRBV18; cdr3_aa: CASSSPDSPGGAFF; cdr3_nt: TGTGCCAGCTCATCCCCGGACAGCCCAGGAGGAGCTTTCTTT
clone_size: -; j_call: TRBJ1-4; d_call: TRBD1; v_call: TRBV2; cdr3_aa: CASSEGQGRATNEKLFF; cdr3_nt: TGTGCCAGCAGTGAGGGACAGGGTAGGGCAACTAATGAAAAACTGTTTTTT
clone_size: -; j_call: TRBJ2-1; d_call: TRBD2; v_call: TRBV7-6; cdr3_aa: CASSLGVAGGHEQFF; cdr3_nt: TGTGCCAGCAGCCTAGGGGTAGCGGGAGGCCATGAGCAGTTCTTC
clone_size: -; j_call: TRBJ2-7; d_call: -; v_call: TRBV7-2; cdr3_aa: CASSQDLGDFYEQYF; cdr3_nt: TGTGCCAGCAGCCAAGATTTAGGGGACTTCTACGAGCAGTACTTC
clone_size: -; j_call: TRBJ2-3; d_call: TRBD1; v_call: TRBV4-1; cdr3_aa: CASSRLQGAGGTDTQYF; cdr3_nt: TGCGCCAGCAGCCGACTACAGGGGGCCGGGGGCACAGATACGCAGTATTTT
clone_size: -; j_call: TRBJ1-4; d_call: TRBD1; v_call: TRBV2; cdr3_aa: CASSADRGHREKLFF; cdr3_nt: TGTGCCAGCAGCGCAGACAGGGGTCATCGGGAAAAACTGTTTTTT
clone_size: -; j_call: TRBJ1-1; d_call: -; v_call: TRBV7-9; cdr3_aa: CASSLVTIGGTEAFF; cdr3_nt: TGTGCCAGCAGCTTAGTGACGATTGGAGGCACTGAAGCTTTCTTT
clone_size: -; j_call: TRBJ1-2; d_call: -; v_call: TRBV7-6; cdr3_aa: CASSLEDGTHYGYTF; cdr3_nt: TGTGCCAGCAGCTTAGAAGACGGGACTCACTATGGCTACACCTTC
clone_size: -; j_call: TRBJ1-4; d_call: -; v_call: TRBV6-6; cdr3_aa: CASRTSWEPEKLFF; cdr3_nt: TGTGCCAGCAGGACTAGTTGGGAACCTGAAAAACTGTTTTTT